The next 20 T cell receptor beta chains were all read from a single sample in a study of blood T cell repertoires in COVID-19. TCRdb's table, derived via immunoSEQ multiplex PCR, lists solely in-frame clones and lacks some. The sample records a few hundred thousand clones, over 75% being singletons. Sequenced input: peripheral blood. These receptors all come from a man between 35 and 55 years old with active or convalescent COVID-19.

This rearrangement joins TRBV9 to TRBJ2-2; D may be TRBD1 (5 bases). Trimming left V 0 bases short and J 4 bases short, with 7 bases between. There are 14 residues in the CDR3. Germline-derived CDR1 and CDR2 are SGDLS and YYNGEE. The chain's CDR3 is CASSVDRTTGELFF. The CDR3 nucleotides are TGTGCCAGCAGCGTAGACAGGACCACCGGGGAGCTGTTTTTT. Full variable domain (missing parts from reference TRBV9 and TRBJ2-2): DSGVTQTPKHLITATGQRVTLRCSPRSGDLSVYWYQQSLDQGLQFLIQYYNGEERAKGNILERFSAQQFPDLHSELNLSSLELGDSALYFCASSVDRTTGELFFGEGSRLTVL.

The V gene is TRBV5-6, the J gene TRBJ1-2; D perhaps matches TRBD1 (6 bases). The CDR3 totals 15 residues. V was cut by 0 bases and J by 1 base, with 10 bases left in between. CDR1 is SGHDT, CDR2 YYEEEE, per germline. The CDR3 region has the DNA TGTGCCAGCAGCTTGGGTCCAGGGGATAACTATGGCTACACCTTC. The encoded protein is CASSLGPGDNYGYTF.

The gene calls are TRBV27 and TRBJ2-7; the match to TRBD1 covers 10 bases. Germline V lookup: CDR1 MNHEY, CDR2 SMNVEV (reference sequence). J lost 4 bases, V lost 5 bases, and 5 bases had no gene match. The CDR3 totals 14 residues. CDR3 region: CASSPTGGWYEQYF. CDR3 in DNA: TGTGCCAGCAGTCCGACAGGGGGCTGGTACGAGCAGTACTTC.

In DNA, the CDR3 is TGTGCCAGCAGCGTATGGGGGGTCTATGGCTACACCTTC. It codes for CASSVWGVYGYTF. The genes are TRBV9 and TRBJ1-2; the D gene is possibly TRBD1 (5 bases). This CDR3 has 13 amino acids. Germline CDR1 and CDR2: SGDLS and YYNGEE. The V and J ends lost 1 base and 4 bases respectively, with 8 bases between them.

The chain employs TRBV5-6 and TRBJ1-2, with 10 bases aligning to TRBD1. The CDR3 sequence is 13 residues long. V shed 4 bases, J shed 10 bases, and the junction held 7 bases outside the gene matches. Germline V CDR1 and CDR2: SGHDT, YYEEEE. The CDR3 region is CASSPGQGGIYTF. The CDR3 DNA reads as TGTGCCAGCAGCCCAGGACAGGGGGGTATCTACACCTTC.

This CDR3 reads CASSQVGLAGDTQYF. CDR3 coding DNA: TGCGCCAGCAGCCAAGTGGGACTAGCGGGAGATACGCAGTATTTT. J is TRBJ2-3 and V is TRBV4-1; TRBD2 matches at 12 bases. Germline V gene lookup returns CDR1 MGHRA and CDR2 YSYEKL. The ends lost 1 base at V and 5 bases at J; junction bases unmatched: 1. The CDR3 runs 15 residues.

The gene calls are TRBV7-9 and TRBJ2-1; the match to TRBD2 covers 7 bases. The CDR3 length is 14 residues. V gave up 1 base and J gave up 7 bases; unmatched junction bases: 4. Germline V gene sequence: CDR1 SEHNR, CDR2 FQNEAQ (reference sequence). The CDR3 coding sequence is TGTGCCAGCAGCTTAGGACTAGCTGTGAATGAGCAGTTCTTC. It specifies CASSLGLAVNEQFF. The variable domain in full, with the rest retrieved from reference TRBV7-9 and TRBJ2-1, is DTGVSQNPRHKITKRGQNVTFRCDPISEHNRLYWYRQTLGQGPEFLTYFQNEAQLEKSRLLSDRFSAERPKGSFSTLEIQRTEQGDSAMYLCASSLGLAVNEQFFGPGTRLTVL.

The chain links TRBV19 to TRBJ2-1; perhaps TRBD1 as D (6 bases). This CDR3 is 15 amino acids long. CDR1 is LNHDA and CDR2 is SQIVND in the germline V gene (reference sequence). V gave up 7 bases and J gave up 0 bases, with 13 bases separating them. The CDR3 nucleotides read TGTGCCAGTACCGATCAGGGGAGCTCCTACAATGAGCAGTTCTTC. Translation gives CASTDQGSSYNEQFF. Full variable domain (outside the CDR3, taken from reference TRBV19 and TRBJ2-1): DGGITQSPKYLFRKEGQNVTLSCEQNLNHDAMYWYRQDPGQGLRLIYYSQIVNDFQKGDIAEGYSVSREKKESFPLTVTSAQKNPTAFYLCASTDQGSSYNEQFFGPGTRLTVL.

This chain's CDR3 is CASIRAGGSTYNEQFF. CDR3 nucleotide sequence: TGTGCCAGCATCCGGGCTGGCGGGAGCACCTACAATGAGCAGTTCTTC. The J gene is TRBJ2-1, the V gene TRBV28; 7 bases fit TRBD2. CDR1 is MDHEN, CDR2 SYDVKM, per germline. The CDR3 runs 16 residues. V gave up 7 bases and J gave up 2 bases; unmatched junction bases: 11.

This chain links TRBV2 with TRBJ2-7, with TRBD2 matching over 9 bases. CDR1 and CDR2 from the germline V gene are SNHLY and FYNNEI. Trimming cost V 2 bases and J 5 bases; bases outside gene matches: 10. This CDR3 comprises 16 residues. This CDR3 reads CASSESFGGRANEQYF. Written as DNA, the CDR3 is TGTGCCAGCAGTGAAAGTTTTGGCGGGAGGGCTAACGAGCAGTACTTC. Drawing the rest from reference TRBV2 and TRBJ2-7, the complete variable domain is EPEVTQTPSHQVTQMGQEVILRCVPISNHLYFYWYRQILGQKVEFLVSFYNNEISEKSEIFDDQFSVERPDGSNFTLKIRSTKLEDSAMYFCASSESFGGRANEQYFGPGTRLTVT.

The V and J genes are TRBV7-8 and TRBJ1-2, with D perhaps TRBD1 (6 bases). V was shortened by 4 bases and J by 5 bases, with 17 bases between the two germline ends. The CDR3 length is 15 residues. In germline, CDR1 is SGHVS, CDR2 FQNEAQ. The DNA of the CDR3 is TGTGCCAGCAGCTCCGATTTGGACAGCCTATATGGCTACACCTTC. Protein: CASSSDLDSLYGYTF.

Here the CDR3 reads CASSIGAGGGNTIYF. DNA of the CDR3: TGTGCCAGTAGTATTGGGGCAGGGGGAGGAAACACCATATATTTT. The gene calls are TRBV19 and TRBJ1-3; 7 bases map to TRBD1. The CDR3 extends over 15 amino acids. CDR1 and CDR2 from the germline V gene are LNHDA and SQIVND (reference sequence). With V trimmed by 3 bases and J by 4 bases, 6 bases remained unmatched.

V gene TRBV28 combines with J gene TRBJ2-3, with a weak D call TRBD1 (6 bases). V dropped 7 bases and J dropped 7 bases, with 24 bases sitting between them. This CDR3 spans 16 amino acids. Germline V CDR1 and CDR2: MDHEN, SYDVKM. The CDR3: CASMPPRQGRGYTQYF. The CDR3 DNA sequence: TGTGCCAGCATGCCGCCACGGCAGGGCAGGGGATATACGCAGTATTTT.

This chain links TRBV7-9 with TRBJ2-7; 7 nucleotides match TRBD1. With 7 bases clipped from V and 2 bases from J, the junction kept 23 bases outside the gene matches. The CDR3 is 19 residues long. Germline values: CDR1 SEHNR, CDR2 FQNEAQ (reference sequence). CDR3 DNA: TGTGCCAGCACCCCCAGTGAAGTCTTGATAGACAGGGCTGCCTACGAGCAGTACTTC. It is translated as CASTPSEVLIDRAAYEQYF. The full variable domain, completed using reference TRBV7-9 and TRBJ2-7, is DTGVSQNPRHKITKRGQNVTFRCDPISEHNRLYWYRQTLGQGPEFLTYFQNEAQLEKSRLLSDRFSAERPKGSFSTLEIQRTEQGDSAMYLCASTPSEVLIDRAAYEQYFGPGTRLTVT.

This chain links TRBV5-1 with TRBJ1-2, with TRBD1 matching over 7 bases. Germline V gene data show CDR1 as SGHRS and CDR2 as YFSETQ. V lost 5 bases and J lost 0; bases outside the gene matches: 4. The CDR3 spans 14 residues. The CDR3 region has the DNA TGCGCCAGCAGTGCGGGGACAGCTAACTATGGCTACACCTTC. Translated: CASSAGTANYGYTF.

This clone is a singleton in its sample. This chain links TRBV6-5 with TRBJ2-3; D is unresolved. The CDR3 runs 13 residues. V shed 5 bases and J shed 3 bases, with 9 bases lying between them. Looked up from germline, CDR1 is MNHEY and CDR2 is SVGAGI. The CDR3 bases are TGTGCCAGCAGTACGCGGAATACAGATACGCAGTATTTT. Translation gives CASSTRNTDTQYF.

The chain has TRBV11-2 and TRBJ2-1; the match to TRBD2 covers 9 bases. V trimming: 0 bases; J trimming: 0 bases; junction bases outside the gene matches: 12. The germline CDR1 and CDR2 sequences are SGHAT and FQNNGV. The CDR3 contains 20 residues. The CDR3 bases are TGTGCCAGCAGCTTAGACCGTGCATCGGGTAGCGGGAGCTCCTACAATGAGCAGTTCTTC. Amino acid sequence: CASSLDRASGSGSSYNEQFF.

In DNA form, the CDR3 reads TGTGCCAGCAGTCCTATGGGGCTCGAGCAGTACTTC. Protein product: CASSPMGLEQYF. The chain joins TRBV27 to TRBJ2-7; D perhaps matches TRBD1 (5 bases). Germline V CDR1 and CDR2: MNHEY, SMNVEV (reference sequence). The CDR3 spans 12 residues. V lost 5 bases and J lost 6, with 11 bases in between.

The chain combines TRBV2 with TRBJ2-5; D is unresolved. Germline V gene sequence: CDR1 SNHLY, CDR2 FYNNEI. This CDR3 is built from 14 residues. V was trimmed by 5 bases and J by 5 bases, leaving 15 bases between them. The CDR3 here is CASSKDTQRETQYF. In nucleotides, the CDR3 is TGTGCCAGCAGTAAAGACACGCAGAGGGAGACCCAGTACTTC.

This clone occurred a few times. The chain employs TRBV19 and TRBJ1-6; 8 positions match TRBD1. The V gene end was trimmed by 4 bases and the J gene end by 9 bases; junction bases not matched to a gene: 5. Germline CDR1 and CDR2: LNHDA and SQIVND (reference sequence). The CDR3 loop spans 14 amino acids. The CDR3 spells CASSTTGVISPLHF. Here the CDR3 DNA reads TGTGCCAGTAGTACGACAGGGGTGATTTCACCCCTCCACTTT.